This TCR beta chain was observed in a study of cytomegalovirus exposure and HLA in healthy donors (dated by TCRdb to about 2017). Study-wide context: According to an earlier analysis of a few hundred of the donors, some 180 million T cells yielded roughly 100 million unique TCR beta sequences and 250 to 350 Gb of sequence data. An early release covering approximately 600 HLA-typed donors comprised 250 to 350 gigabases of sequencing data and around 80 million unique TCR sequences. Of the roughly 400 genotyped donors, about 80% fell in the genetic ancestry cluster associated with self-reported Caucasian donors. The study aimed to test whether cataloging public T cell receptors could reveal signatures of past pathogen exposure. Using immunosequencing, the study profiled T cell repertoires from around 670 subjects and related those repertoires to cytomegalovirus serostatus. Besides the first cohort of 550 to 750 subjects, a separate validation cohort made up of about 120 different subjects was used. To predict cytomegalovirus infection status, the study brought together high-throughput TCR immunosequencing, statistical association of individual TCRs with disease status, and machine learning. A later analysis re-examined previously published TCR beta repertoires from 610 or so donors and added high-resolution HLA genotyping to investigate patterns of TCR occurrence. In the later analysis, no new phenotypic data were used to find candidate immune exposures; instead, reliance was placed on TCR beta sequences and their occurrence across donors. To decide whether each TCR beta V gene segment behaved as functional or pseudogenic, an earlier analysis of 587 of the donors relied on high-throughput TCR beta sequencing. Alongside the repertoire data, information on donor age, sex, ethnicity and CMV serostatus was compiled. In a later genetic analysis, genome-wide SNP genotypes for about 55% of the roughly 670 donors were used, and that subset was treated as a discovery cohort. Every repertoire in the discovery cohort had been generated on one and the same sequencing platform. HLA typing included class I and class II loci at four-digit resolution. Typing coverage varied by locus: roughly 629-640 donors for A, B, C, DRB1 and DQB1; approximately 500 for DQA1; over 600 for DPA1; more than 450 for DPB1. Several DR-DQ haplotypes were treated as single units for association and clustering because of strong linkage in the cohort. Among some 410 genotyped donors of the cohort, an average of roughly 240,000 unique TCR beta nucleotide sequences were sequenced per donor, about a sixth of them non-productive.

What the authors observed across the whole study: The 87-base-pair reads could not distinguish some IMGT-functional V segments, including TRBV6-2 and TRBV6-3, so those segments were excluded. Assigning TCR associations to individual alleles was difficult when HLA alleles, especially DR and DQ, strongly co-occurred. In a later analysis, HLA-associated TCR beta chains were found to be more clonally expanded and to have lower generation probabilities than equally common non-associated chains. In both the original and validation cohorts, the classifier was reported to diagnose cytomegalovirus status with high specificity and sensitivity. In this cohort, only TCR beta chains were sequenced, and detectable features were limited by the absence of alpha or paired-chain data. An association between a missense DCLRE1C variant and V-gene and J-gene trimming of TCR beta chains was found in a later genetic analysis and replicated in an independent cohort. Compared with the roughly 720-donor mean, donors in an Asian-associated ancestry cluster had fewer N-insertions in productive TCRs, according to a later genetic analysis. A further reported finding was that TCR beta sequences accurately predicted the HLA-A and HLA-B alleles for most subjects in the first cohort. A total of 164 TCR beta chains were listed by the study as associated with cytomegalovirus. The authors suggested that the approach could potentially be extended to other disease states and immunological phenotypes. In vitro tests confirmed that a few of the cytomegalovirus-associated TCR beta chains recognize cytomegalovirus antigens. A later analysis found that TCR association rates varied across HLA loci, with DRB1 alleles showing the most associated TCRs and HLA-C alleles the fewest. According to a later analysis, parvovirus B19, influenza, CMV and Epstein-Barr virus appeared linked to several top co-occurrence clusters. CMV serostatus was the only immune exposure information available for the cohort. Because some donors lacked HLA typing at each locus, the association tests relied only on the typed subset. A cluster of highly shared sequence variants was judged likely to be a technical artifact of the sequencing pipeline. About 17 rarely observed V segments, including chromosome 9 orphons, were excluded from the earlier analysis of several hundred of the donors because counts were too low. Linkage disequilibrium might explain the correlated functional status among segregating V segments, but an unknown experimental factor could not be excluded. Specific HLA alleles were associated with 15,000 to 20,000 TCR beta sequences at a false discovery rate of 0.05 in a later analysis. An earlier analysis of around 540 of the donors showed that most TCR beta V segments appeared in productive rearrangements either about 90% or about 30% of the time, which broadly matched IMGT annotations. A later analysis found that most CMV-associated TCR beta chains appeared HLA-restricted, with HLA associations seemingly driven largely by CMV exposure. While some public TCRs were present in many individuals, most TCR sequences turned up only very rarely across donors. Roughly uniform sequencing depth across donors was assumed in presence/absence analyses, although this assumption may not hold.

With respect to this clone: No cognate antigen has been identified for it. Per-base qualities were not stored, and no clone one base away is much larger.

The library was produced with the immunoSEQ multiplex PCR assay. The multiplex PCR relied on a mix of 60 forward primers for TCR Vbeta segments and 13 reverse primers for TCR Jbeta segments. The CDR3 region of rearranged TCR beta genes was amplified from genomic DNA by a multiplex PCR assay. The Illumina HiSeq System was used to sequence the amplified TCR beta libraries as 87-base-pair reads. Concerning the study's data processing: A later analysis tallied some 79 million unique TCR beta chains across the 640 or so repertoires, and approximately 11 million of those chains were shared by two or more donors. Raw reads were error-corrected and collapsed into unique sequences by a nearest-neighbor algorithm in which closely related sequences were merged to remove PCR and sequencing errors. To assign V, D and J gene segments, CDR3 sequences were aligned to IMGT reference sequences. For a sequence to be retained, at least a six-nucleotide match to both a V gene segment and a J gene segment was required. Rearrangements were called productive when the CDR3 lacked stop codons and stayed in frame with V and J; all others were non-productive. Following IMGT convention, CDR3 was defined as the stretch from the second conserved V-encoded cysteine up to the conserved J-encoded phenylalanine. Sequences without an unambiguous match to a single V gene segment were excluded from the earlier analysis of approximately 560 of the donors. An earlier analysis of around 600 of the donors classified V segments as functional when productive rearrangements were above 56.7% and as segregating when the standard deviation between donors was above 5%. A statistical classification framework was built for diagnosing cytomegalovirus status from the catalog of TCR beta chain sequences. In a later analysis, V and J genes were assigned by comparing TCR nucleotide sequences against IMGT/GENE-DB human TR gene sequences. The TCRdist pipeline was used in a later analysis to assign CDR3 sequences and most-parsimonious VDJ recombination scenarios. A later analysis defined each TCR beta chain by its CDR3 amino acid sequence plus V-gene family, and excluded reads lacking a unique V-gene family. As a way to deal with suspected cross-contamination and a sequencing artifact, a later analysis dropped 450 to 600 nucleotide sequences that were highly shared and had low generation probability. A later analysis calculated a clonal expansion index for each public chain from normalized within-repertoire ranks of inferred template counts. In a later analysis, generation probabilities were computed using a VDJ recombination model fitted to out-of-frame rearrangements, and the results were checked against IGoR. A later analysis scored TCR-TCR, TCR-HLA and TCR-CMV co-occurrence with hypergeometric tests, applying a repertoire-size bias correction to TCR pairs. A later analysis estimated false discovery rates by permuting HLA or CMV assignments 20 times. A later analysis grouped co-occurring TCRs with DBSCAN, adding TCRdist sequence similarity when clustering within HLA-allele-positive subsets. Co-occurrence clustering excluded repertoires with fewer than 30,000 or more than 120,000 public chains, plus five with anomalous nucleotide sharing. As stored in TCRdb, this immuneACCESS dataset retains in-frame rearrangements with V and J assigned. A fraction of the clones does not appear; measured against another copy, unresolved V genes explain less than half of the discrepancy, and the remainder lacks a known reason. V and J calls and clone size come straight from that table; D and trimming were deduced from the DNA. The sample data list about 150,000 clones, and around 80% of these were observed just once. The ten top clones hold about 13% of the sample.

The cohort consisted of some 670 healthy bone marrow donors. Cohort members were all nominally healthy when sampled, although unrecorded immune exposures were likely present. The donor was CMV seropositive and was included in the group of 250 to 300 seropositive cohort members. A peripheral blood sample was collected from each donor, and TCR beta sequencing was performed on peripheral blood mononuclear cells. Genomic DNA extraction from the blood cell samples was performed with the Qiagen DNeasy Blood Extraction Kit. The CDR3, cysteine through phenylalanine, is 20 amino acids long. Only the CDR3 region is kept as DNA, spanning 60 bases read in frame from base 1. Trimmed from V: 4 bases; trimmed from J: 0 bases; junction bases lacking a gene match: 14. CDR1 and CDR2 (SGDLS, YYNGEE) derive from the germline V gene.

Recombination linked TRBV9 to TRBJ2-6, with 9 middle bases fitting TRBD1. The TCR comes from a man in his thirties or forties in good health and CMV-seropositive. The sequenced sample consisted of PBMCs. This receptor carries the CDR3 CASSLRTGDRHDSGANVLTF. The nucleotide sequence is TGTGCCAGCAGCCTTCGGACAGGGGACCGACACGACTCTGGGGCCAACGTCCTGACTTTC.